The sequence of this T cell receptor beta chain was determined in a study of shared clonotypes between healthy human individuals. The CDR3 runs 13 residues. The ends were cut back, 3 bases at V and 1 base at J, with 6 bases in the middle. The V gene's germline CDR1 is SSHAT and CDR2 FNYEAQ (reference sequence). Measured with immunoSEQ multiplex PCR; TCRdb has only the in-frame clones, and not every one. The data contain about 680,000 clones, around 90% of them singletons. It was CD45RO-negative cells, positively selected for CCR7, that made up naive CD8 cells, with terminally differentiated effector memory CD45RA+ cells excluded.

V and J are TRBV7-7 and TRBJ1-1; D is possibly TRBD1 (6 bases). What was sequenced was naive CD8+ T cells sorted from blood. The receptor was isolated from a man aged 30 to 39 in good health. The CDR3 coding sequence is TGTGCCAGCAGCTTGACAGGGAACACTGAAGCTTTCTTT. This gives the protein CASSLTGNTEAFF.